This T cell receptor (beta chain) originates from a study of CD8+ T cells in alopecia areata. There are a few counts of this clone. RNA extraction and reverse transcription yielded cDNA as sequencing template. Libraries were prepared by immunoSEQ multiplex PCR; TCRdb keeps only in-frame clonotypes and omits some of them. The table has about 200,000 clones, about 53% seen once. Trimming removed 1 base from V and 3 bases from J, with 4 bases in between. The germline gives CDR1 GTSNPN, CDR2 SVGIG (reference sequence). CDR3 size: 12 residues. The source was CD4+ T cells sorted from blood, collected at week 0. This chain joins TRBV30 and TRBJ1-5, with D unresolved. The receptor's source is a human donor with alopecia areata. The CDR3 sequence: CAWSALNQPQHF. CDR3 bases: TGTGCCTGGAGTGCTCTCAATCAGCCCCAGCATTTT.